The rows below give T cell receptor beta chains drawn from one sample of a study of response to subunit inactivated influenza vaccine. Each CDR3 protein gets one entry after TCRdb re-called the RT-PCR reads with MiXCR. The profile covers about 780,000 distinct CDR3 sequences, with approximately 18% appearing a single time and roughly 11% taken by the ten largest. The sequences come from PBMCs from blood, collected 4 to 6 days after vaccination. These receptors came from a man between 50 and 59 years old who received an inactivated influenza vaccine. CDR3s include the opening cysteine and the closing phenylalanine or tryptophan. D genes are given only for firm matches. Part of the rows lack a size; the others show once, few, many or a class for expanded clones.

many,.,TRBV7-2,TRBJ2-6,CASSLVRANVLTF,TGTGCCAGCAGCTTAGTTAGGGCCAACGTCCTGACTTTC
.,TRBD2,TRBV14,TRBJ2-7,CASSPLLGGVEQYF,TGTGCCAGCAGCCCCTTATTGGGGGGGGTTGAGCAGTACTTC
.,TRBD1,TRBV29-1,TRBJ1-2,CSVERTGTNYGYTF,TGCAGCGTTGAGAGGACAGGCACAAACTATGGCTACACCTTC
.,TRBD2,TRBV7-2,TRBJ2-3,CASSLVLRGGGDTQYF,TGTGCCAGCAGCTTAGTCCTACGGGGGGGCGGGGATACGCAGTATTTT
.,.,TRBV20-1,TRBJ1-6,CSASSGWNNSPLHF,TGCAGTGCTAGTTCAGGGTGGAACAATTCACCCCTCCACTTT
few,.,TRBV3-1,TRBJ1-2,CASSQDPAGGYGYTF,TGTGCCAGCAGCCAAGATCCCGCGGGGGGCTATGGCTACACCTTC
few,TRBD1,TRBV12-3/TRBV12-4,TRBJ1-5,CASLGGDRGSNQPQHF,TGTGCCAGCCTCGGGGGGGACAGGGGGAGCAATCAGCCCCAGCATTTT
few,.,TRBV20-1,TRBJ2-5,CSVSTGGLKETQYF,TGCAGTGTTTCCACCGGGGGACTGAAAGAGACCCAGTACTTC
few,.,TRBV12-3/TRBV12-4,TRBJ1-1,CASSFTRMNTEAFF,TGTGCCAGCAGTTTTACGCGTATGAACACTGAAGCTTTCTTT
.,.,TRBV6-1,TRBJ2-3,CASSSGGETDTQYF,TGTGCCAGCAGCTCCGGCGGAGAGACAGATACGCAGTATTTT
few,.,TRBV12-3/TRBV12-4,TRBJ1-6,CASSLVVNSPLHF,TGTGCCAGCAGTTTAGTCGTAAACTCACCCCTCCACTTT
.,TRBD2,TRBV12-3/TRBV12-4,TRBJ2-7,CASSLTAGGTYEQYF,TGTGCCAGCAGTTTAACGGCGGGGGGTACCTACGAGCAGTACTTC
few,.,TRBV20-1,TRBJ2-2,CSARAYTGELFF,TGCAGTGCTAGGGCATACACCGGGGAGCTGTTTTTT
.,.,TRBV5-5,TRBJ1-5,CASSFHDSNQPQHF,TGTGCCAGCAGCTTCCATGATAGCAATCAGCCCCAGCATTTT
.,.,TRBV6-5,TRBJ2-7,CASSYFMGGSYEQYF,TGTGCCAGCAGTTACTTTATGGGGGGCTCCTACGAGCAGTACTTC
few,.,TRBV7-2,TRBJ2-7,CASSLPGTVNEQYF,TGTGCCAGCAGCTTACCCGGGACCGTCAACGAGCAGTACTTC
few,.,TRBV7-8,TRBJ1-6,CASSLGPRATSPLHF,TGTGCCAGCAGCTTAGGGCCGCGGGCCACTTCACCCCTCCACTTT